This T cell receptor (beta chain) was sequenced in a study of blood T cell repertoires in COVID-19. About the research overall: The United States, Italy and Spain provided the acute and convalescent COVID-19 samples. T cells, B-cell-depleted T cells, or PBMCs supplied cDNA or gDNA.

Authors' data handling: Scientists estimated how many nucleated cells there were by amplifying reference gene primers. The assay was immunoSEQ multiplex PCR, and TCRdb's table has in-frame clones only and misses some. The D gene and trimming were derived from the DNA, and the V and J assignments and clone size from that table. In the table there are 150,000 to 200,000 clones, approximately 90% of which are singletons. CDR1 and CDR2 (germline): SNHLY, FYNNEI. V lost 4 bases and J 6 bases, leaving 12 bases between the germline ends. This CDR3 spans 14 amino acids. The specimen was peripheral blood. V and J are TRBV2 and TRBJ2-2; D is unclear. This receptor was taken from a woman older than 75 in a cohort sampled during active or convalescent COVID-19. The CDR3 reads CASSAEVVSGELFF. CDR3 DNA sequence: TGTGCCAGCAGTGCTGAGGTTGTATCCGGGGAGCTGTTTTTT.